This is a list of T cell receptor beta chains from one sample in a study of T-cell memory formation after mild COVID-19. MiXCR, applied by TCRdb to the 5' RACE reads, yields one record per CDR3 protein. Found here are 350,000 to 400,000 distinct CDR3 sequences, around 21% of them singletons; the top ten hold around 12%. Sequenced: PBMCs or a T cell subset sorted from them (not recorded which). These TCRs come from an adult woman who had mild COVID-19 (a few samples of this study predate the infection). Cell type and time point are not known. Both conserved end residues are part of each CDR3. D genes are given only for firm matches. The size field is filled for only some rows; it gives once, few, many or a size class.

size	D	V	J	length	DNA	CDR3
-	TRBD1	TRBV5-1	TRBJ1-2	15	TGCGCCAGCAGCTTTATGGACAGGGGGGAGGATGGCTACACCTTC	CASSFMDRGEDGYTF
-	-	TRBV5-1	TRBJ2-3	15	TGCGCCAGCAGCTTCCGGGGGAGCAACACAGATACGCAGTATTTT	CASSFRGSNTDTQYF
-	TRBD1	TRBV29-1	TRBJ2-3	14	TGCAGCGCCTCAAACAGGGGGCAGGCAGATACGCAGTATTTT	CSASNRGQADTQYF
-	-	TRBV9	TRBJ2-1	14	TGTGCCAGCAGCGTAGAGGGGTTTTACAATGAGCAGTTCTTC	CASSVEGFYNEQFF
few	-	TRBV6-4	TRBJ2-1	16	TGTGCCAGCAGTGACTCGGCCAAGGGGGGGTACAATGAGCAGTTCTTC	CASSDSAKGGYNEQFF
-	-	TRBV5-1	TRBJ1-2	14	TGCGCCAGCAGCAGCTCAAGGGTCGACTATGGCTACACCTTC	CASSSSRVDYGYTF
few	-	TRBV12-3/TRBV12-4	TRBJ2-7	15	TGTGCCAGCAGTTCCCGTTCCCTGCCCCGGACGGTGCAGTACTTC	CASSSRSLPRTVQYF
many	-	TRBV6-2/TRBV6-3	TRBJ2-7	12	TGTGCCAGCACGGACAGCCCCTACGAGCAGTACTTC	CASTDSPYEQYF
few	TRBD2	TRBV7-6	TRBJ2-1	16	TGTGCCAGCAGCTTACCGGGACTAGCGGGAGGGGATGAGCAGTTCTTC	CASSLPGLAGGDEQFF
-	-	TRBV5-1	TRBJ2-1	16	TGCGCCAGCAGCTTGGCGGGGCGGGGAGACAACAATGAGCAGTTCTTC	CASSLAGRGDNNEQFF
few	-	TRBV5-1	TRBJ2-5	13	TGCGCCAGCAAATGGCCTAGCGAAGAGACCCAGTACTTC	CASKWPSEETQYF
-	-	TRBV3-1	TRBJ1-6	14	TGTGCCAGCAGAAAGGCAGGGTTTAATTCACCCCTCCACTTT	CASRKAGFNSPLHF
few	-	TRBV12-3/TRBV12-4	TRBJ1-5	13	TGTGCCAGCAGTCCCCAAAGCAATCAGCCCCAGCATTTT	CASSPQSNQPQHF
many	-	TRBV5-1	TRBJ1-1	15	TGCGCCAGCAGCTTGGTTTCAGGGGCGAACACTGAAGCTTTCTTT	CASSLVSGANTEAFF
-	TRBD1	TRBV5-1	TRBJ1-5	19	TGCGCCAGCACGACCCTCGGACAGGGCGCCGTAAAAGGCAATCAGCCCCAGCATTTT	CASTTLGQGAVKGNQPQHF
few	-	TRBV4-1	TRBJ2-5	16	TGCGCCAGCAGCCAAGATCCCGGACTAGGGGGAGAGACCCAGTACTTC	CASSQDPGLGGETQYF
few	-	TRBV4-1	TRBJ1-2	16	TGCGCCAGCAGCCAAGAGTTAGGACAGATCAACTATGGCTACACCTTC	CASSQELGQINYGYTF
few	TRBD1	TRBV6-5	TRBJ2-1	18	TGTGCCAGCAGTTACATACGTCCGGGACAGGGAACCTACAATGAGCAGTTCTTC	CASSYIRPGQGTYNEQFF
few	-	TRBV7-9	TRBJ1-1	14	TGTGCCAGCAGCTCGCCTCGCCAGAACACTGAAGCTTTCTTT	CASSSPRQNTEAFF
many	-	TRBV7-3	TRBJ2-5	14	TGTGCCAGCAGCACGGCGGGGGCCAAAGAGACCCAGTACTTC	CASSTAGAKETQYF
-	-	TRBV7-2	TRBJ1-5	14	TGTGCCAGCAGCCCCGGGTTGGGCAATCAGCCCCAGCATTTT	CASSPGLGNQPQHF
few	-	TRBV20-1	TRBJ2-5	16	TGCAGTGCTAGAGATTCGTTAAGGGAGAGTTGGGAGACCCAGTACTTC	CSARDSLRESWETQYF
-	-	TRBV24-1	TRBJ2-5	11	TGTGCCACCGGAATCCAAGAGACCCAGTACTTC	CATGIQETQYF
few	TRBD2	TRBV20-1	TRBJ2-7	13	TGCAGTGCTATGGCGGTAGCGGGGTACGAGCAGTACTTC	CSAMAVAGYEQYF
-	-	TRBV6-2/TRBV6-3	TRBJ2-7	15	TGTGCCAGCACCCAGGGAGGATTCGGCACCTACGAGCAGTACTTC	CASTQGGFGTYEQYF
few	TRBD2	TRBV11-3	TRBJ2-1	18	TGTGCCAGCAGCAAGAGGACTAGCGGGAGCGGCTCCTACAATGAGCAGTTCTTC	CASSKRTSGSGSYNEQFF
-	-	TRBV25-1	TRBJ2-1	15	TGTGCCAGCAGTGAAGGGGGCAGGGGAGGCAATGAGCAGTTCTTC	CASSEGGRGGNEQFF
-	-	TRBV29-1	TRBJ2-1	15	TGCAGCGTCGTGGAGGAGGGGTCGAGTTACAATGAGCAGTTCTTC	CSVVEEGSSYNEQFF
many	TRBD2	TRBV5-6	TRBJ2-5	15	TGTGCCAGCCTTGTAGCGGGGGGGCCTCAAGAGACCCAGTACTTC	CASLVAGGPQETQYF
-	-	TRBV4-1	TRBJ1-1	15	TGCGCCAGCAGCCACCCGCCTCTTGAGAACACTGAAGCTTTCTTT	CASSHPPLENTEAFF
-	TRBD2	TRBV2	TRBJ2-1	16	TGTGCCAGCAGTGAAGGAGGGACTAGCGGGATCCTAGAGCAGTTCTTC	CASSEGGTSGILEQFF
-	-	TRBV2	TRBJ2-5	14	TGTGCCAGCAGTGAGACGGGAACGAGGGAGACCCAGTACTTC	CASSETGTRETQYF
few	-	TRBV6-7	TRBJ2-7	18	TGTGCCAGCAGTTACCGTCATTCTCCAACTCATAGCTCCTACGAGCAGTACTTC	CASSYRHSPTHSSYEQYF
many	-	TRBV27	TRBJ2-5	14	TGTGCCAGCAGTTTAGCGAGGGGCCAAGAGACCCAGTACTTC	CASSLARGQETQYF
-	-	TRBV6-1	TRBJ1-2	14	TGTGCCAGCAGTGAAGCGACAGCTAACTATGGCTACACCTTC	CASSEATANYGYTF
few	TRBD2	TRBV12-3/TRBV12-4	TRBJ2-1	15	TGTGCCAGCAGTACGGGACTAGCGGGAAACGTCTGGCAGTTCTTC	CASSTGLAGNVWQFF
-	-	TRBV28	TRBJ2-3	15	TGTGCCAGCAGTTTAGCGGGGAAGGACACGGGTACGCAGTATTTT	CASSLAGKDTGTQYF
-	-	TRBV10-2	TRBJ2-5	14	TGCGCCAGCAGTGATGGGGGGGCCGGGCAGACCCAGTACTTC	CASSDGGAGQTQYF
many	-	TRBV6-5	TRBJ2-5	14	TGTGCCAGCAGCCCCCGGGGAGAACAAGAGACCCAGTACTTC	CASSPRGEQETQYF